The 18 T cell receptor beta chains below all came from one sample that was sequenced in a study of control samples from healthy donors and cancer patients. Method: immunoSEQ multiplex PCR; TCRdb's copy keeps in-frame clones and lacks some. Of some 56,000 clones in the sample, roughly 96% were seen once. Material: blood. Receptor source: a man younger than 40 in good health.

The CDR3 is CASSFPTPKPSPTDTQYF. The CDR3 DNA follows: TGTGCCAGCAGTTTCCCCACTCCCAAACCATCGCCCACAGATACGCAGTATTTT. The V call is TRBV27, the J call TRBJ2-3; D not resolved. CDR1 and CDR2 from the germline V gene are MNHEY and SMNVEV (reference sequence). The CDR3 extends over 18 amino acids. Trimming took 3 bases from V and 2 from J, leaving 21 bases between them.

The J gene is TRBJ2-7, the V gene TRBV6-6, with TRBD2 as a possible D gene (6 bases). V lost 8 bases to trimming and J lost 5 bases, with 13 bases between them. The V gene's germline CDR1 is MNHNY and CDR2 SVGAGI (reference sequence). The CDR3 is 12 residues long. The CDR3 coding sequence is TGTGCCAGCTGGCGCGGGGTGGACGAGCAGTACTTC. Translated, it gives CASWRGVDEQYF.

For the CDR3, the DNA is TGTGCCTGGAGTGGAAAGGGGGGGTACGAGCAGTACTTC. It encodes CAWSGKGGYEQYF. The gene calls are TRBV30 and TRBJ2-7; possible D gene TRBD2, 7 bases. The CDR3 covers 13 residues. V was trimmed by 1 base and J by 4 bases, leaving 11 bases between them. Germline V lookup: CDR1 GTSNPN, CDR2 SVGIG (reference sequence). Full variable domain (rest looked up from reference TRBV30 and TRBJ2-7): SQTIHQWPATLVQPVGSPLSLECTVEGTSNPNLYWYRQAAGRGLQLLFYSVGIGQISSEVPQNLSASRPQDRQFILSSKKLLLSDSGFYLCAWSGKGGYEQYFGPGTRLTVT.

V gene TRBV29-1 combines with J gene TRBJ2-7; D assignment may be TRBD1 or TRBD2 (5 bases each). Germline CDR1 SQVTM, CDR2 ANQGSEA. V gave up 7 bases and J gave up 2 bases, with 27 bases separating them. This CDR3 has 17 amino acids. Here the CDR3 reads CSALSRARLGDPYEQYF. For the CDR3, the DNA is TGCAGCGCCTTGTCACGCGCAAGGTTGGGGGACCCCTACGAGCAGTACTTC.

This chain links TRBV28 with TRBJ1-1, with D perhaps TRBD1 (6 bases). V was shortened by 5 bases and J by 6 bases, with 10 bases between the two germline ends. This CDR3 is 12 amino acids long. CDR1 and CDR2 from the germline V gene are MDHEN and SYDVKM. The CDR3 region is CASSEQGPEAFF. The CDR3 coding sequence is TGTGCCAGCAGTGAACAGGGCCCTGAAGCTTTCTTT.

The chain links TRBV9 to TRBJ1-6, with 9 bases fitting TRBD1. The J segment lost 10 bases and the V segment lost 7 bases, leaving 9 bases of the junction unmatched. Germline-derived CDR1 and CDR2 are SGDLS and YYNGEE. The CDR3 is 14 residues long. The CDR3 DNA follows: TGTGCCAGCGGCTCCGGGACAGGGAACTCACCCCTCCACTTT. This gives the protein CASGSGTGNSPLHF.

The chain links TRBV4-3 to TRBJ2-1; no clear D gene. The CDR3 extends over 16 amino acids. Trimming removed 0 bases from V and 9 bases from J, with 18 bases in between. The germline V gene has CDR1 LGHNA and CDR2 YSLEER. The CDR3 loop reads CASSQDLKRGVLEQFF. CDR3 sequence (DNA): TGCGCCAGCAGCCAAGATTTAAAGCGAGGAGTTCTTGAGCAGTTCTTC.

In this sample, this clone turned up once. This chain uses TRBV6-5 with TRBJ2-7, with D unclear. Germline V gene sequence: CDR1 MNHEY, CDR2 SVGAGI. The CDR3 length is 10 residues. The ends were cut back, 8 bases at V and 3 bases at J, with 5 bases in the middle. This chain's CDR3 is CASGDYEQYF. CDR3 in DNA: TGTGCCAGCGGCGACTACGAGCAGTACTTC.

V gene TRBV4-1 combines with J gene TRBJ1-1; the D is unclear. The germline CDR1 and CDR2 sequences are MGHRA and YSYEKL. The CDR3 totals 14 residues. Trimming stripped 0 bases from V and 2 bases from J, with 7 bases between. The CDR3 DNA sequence: TGCGCCAGCAGCCAAGAAGTGGTCAACACTGAAGCTTTCTTT. It is translated as CASSQEVVNTEAFF.

The chain couples TRBV6-1 to TRBJ2-7, with 11 nucleotides matching TRBD2. The CDR3 is made up of 15 amino acids. The germline gives CDR1 MNHNS, CDR2 SASEGT. Trimming removed 2 bases from V and 3 bases from J; junction bases left unmatched: 3. The CDR3 here is CASSEWLAGGYEQYF. In DNA form, the CDR3 reads TGTGCCAGCAGTGAATGGCTAGCGGGAGGCTACGAGCAGTACTTC.

The chain employs TRBV28 and TRBJ2-5, with D possibly TRBD2 on 5 matching bases. The CDR3 runs to 16 residues. With 3 bases removed from V and 4 bases from J, the gap between germline ends came to 18 bases. Germline CDR1 MDHEN, CDR2 SYDVKM. CDR3 sequence (DNA): TGTGCCAGCAGTTTCTGGTCTATCGGGGTAGGAGAGACCCAGTACTTC. Translating it yields CASSFWSIGVGETQYF.

The chain employs TRBV19 and TRBJ2-2; 12 nucleotides match TRBD2. Germline V lookup: CDR1 LNHDA, CDR2 SQIVND (reference sequence). The CDR3 length is 16 residues. V trimming: 8 bases; J trimming: 4 bases; junction bases outside the gene matches: 8. Here the CDR3 reads CASSRLAGVLTGELFF. As DNA, the CDR3 is TGTGCCAGTTCAAGACTAGCGGGAGTTCTCACCGGGGAGCTGTTTTTT.

The V gene is TRBV28, the J gene TRBJ1-5; TRBD1 agrees at 8 bases. The CDR3 covers 14 residues. The V gene's germline CDR1 is MDHEN and CDR2 SYDVKM. J lost 7 bases, V lost 6 bases, and 8 bases had no gene match. The CDR3 nucleotides are TGTGCCAGCAGCCCGACAGGGGAAGGACAGCCCCAGCATTTT. This translates into CASSPTGEGQPQHF. The entire variable domain, with the rest obtained from reference TRBV28 and TRBJ1-5, is as follows: DVKVTQSSRYLVKRTGEKVFLECVQDMDHENMFWYRQDPGLGLRLIYFSYDVKMKEKGDIPEGYSVSREKKERFSLILESASTNQTSMYLCASSPTGEGQPQHFGDGTRLSIL.

V gene TRBV11-2 combines with J gene TRBJ2-3; D is possibly TRBD1 or TRBD2 (5 bases each). Germline CDR1 is SGHAT and CDR2 is FQNNGV. This CDR3 has 14 amino acids. V shed 6 bases and J shed 5 bases, with 15 bases lying between them. The CDR3: CASRSGTGQDTQYF. Written as DNA, the CDR3 is TGTGCCAGCAGGTCCGGGACGGGTCAAGATACGCAGTATTTT.

This clone was picked up one time. The rearrangement joins TRBV14 to TRBJ2-4, with 10 bases aligning to TRBD2. The germline V gene has CDR1 SGHDN and CDR2 FVKESK. This CDR3 is 16 amino acids long. The V and J ends lost 4 bases and 1 base, in that order; junction bases with no gene match: 4. CDR3 DNA: TGTGCCAGCAGCCCGACTAGCGGGTTGGCCAAAAACATTCAGTACTTC. As protein: CASSPTSGLAKNIQYF.

The table lists this clone with a count of one. The CDR3 sequence: CASRDWDRGAEQYF. The CDR3 DNA is TGTGCCAGCAGAGACTGGGACAGGGGGGCCGAGCAGTACTTC. The rearrangement uses TRBV6-5 and TRBJ2-7; 11 nucleotides match TRBD1. Germline CDR1 is MNHEY and CDR2 is SVGAGI. The CDR3 sequence is 14 residues long. J gave up 6 bases and V 6 bases, and 7 bases lay outside the gene matches.

The genes are TRBV5-5 and TRBJ2-1; D not resolved. Germline CDR1 is SGHKS and CDR2 is YYEKEE (reference sequence). The CDR3 is 13 amino acids. The ends were cut back, 0 bases at V and 4 bases at J, with 5 bases in the middle. The DNA of the CDR3 is TGTGCCAGCAGCTTGGGGCTTTACAATGAGCAGTTCTTC. This gives the protein CASSLGLYNEQFF.

This chain links TRBV18 with TRBJ1-1; D gene unclear. Trimming cost V 4 bases and J 4 bases, with 10 bases left between them. The germline gives CDR1 KGHSH, CDR2 LQKENI. CDR3 length equals 13 residues. The CDR3 DNA is TGTGCCAGCTCACAGTCCGAACTCACTGAAGCTTTCTTT. Protein product: CASSQSELTEAFF.